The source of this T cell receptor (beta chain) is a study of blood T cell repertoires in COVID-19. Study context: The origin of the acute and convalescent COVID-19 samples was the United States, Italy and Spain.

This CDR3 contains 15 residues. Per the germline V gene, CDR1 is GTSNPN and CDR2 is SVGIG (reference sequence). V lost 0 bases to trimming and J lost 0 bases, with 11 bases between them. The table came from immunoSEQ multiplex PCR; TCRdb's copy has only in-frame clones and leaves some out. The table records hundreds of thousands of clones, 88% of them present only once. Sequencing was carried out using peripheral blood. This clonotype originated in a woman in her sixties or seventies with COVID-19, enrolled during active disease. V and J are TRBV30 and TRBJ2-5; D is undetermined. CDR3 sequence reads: CAWSVRVPYQETQYF. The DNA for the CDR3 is TGTGCCTGGAGTGTACGGGTTCCGTACCAAGAGACCCAGTACTTC.